This T cell receptor beta chain stems from a study of T cell responses to AZD1222 COVID-19 vaccine. General study points: Clonal diversity was possibly underestimated, and white British individuals and females predominated among donors.

With respect to this clone: The antigen remains undetermined.

Assay used: immunoSEQ multiplex PCR; TCRdb lists only in-frame clones, some missing. The sample yields some 130,000 clones, about 87% seen once. The V and J ends lost 7 bases and 7 bases respectively, with 20 bases between them. CDR1 is MDHEN, CDR2 SYDVKM, per germline. This CDR3 is built from 15 residues. This sequence was found in an adult in good health. The starting material was peripheral blood, obtained on day 0 of AZD1222 vaccination. V is TRBV28 and J is TRBJ1-5; the D is unclear. The CDR3 loop is CASTLTGPPDQPQHF. As DNA, the CDR3 is TGTGCCAGCACCCTCACCGGGCCCCCAGACCAGCCCCAGCATTTT. The complete variable domain, with remaining parts taken from reference TRBV28 and TRBJ1-5, reads DVKVTQSSRYLVKRTGEKVFLECVQDMDHENMFWYRQDPGLGLRLIYFSYDVKMKEKGDIPEGYSVSREKKERFSLILESASTNQTSMYLCASTLTGPPDQPQHFGDGTRLSIL.